A single sample is the source of the 31 T cell receptor beta chains below, sequenced in a study of T cells in Graves' hyperthyroidism and ophthalmopathy. TCR beta CDR3 regions were amplified from RNA transcripts. With the HTBI primer set, the TCR CDR3 went through a first round of RT-PCR. TCRdb reprocessed the multiplex PCR reads with MiXCR, giving one entry per CDR3 protein. The sample holds about 380,000 distinct CDR3 sequences, around an eighth seen once. The sample comprised blood. These receptors were collected from a man aged 25 to 45 with Graves' hyperthyroidism that later progressed to Graves' ophthalmopathy.

This clonotype came up many times. The chain carries TRBV13 and TRBJ1-4; D call uncertain. Trimming took 4 bases from V and 0 from J, leaving 0 bases between them. Germline CDR1 and CDR2: PRHDT and FYEKMQ (reference sequence). The CDR3 loop spans 12 amino acids. The CDR3 coding sequence is TGTGCCAGCAGCTCAACTAATGAAAAACTGTTTTTT. This codes for CASSSTNEKLFF.

This clonotype was seen a handful of times. V gene TRBV30 combines with J gene TRBJ2-3, with a possible D match to TRBD2 (5 bases). V lost 1 base to trimming and J lost 2 bases, with 7 bases between them. The CDR3 is 13 residues long. The V gene's germline CDR1 is GTSNPN and CDR2 SVGIG (reference sequence). The CDR3 DNA follows: TGTGCCTGGAGTGCGAGGGCCACAGATACGCAGTATTTT. This translates into CAWSARATDTQYF. The whole variable domain, remainder taken from reference TRBV30 and TRBJ2-3, is SQTIHQWPATLVQPVGSPLSLECTVEGTSNPNLYWYRQAAGRGLQLLFYSVGIGQISSEVPQNLSASRPQDRQFILSSKKLLLSDSGFYLCAWSARATDTQYFGPGTRLTVL.

This clonotype was observed a few times. The chain joins TRBV5-5 to TRBJ1-1; tentatively, D is TRBD1 (5 bases). Germline V gene data show CDR1 as SGHKS and CDR2 as YYEKEE (reference sequence). The V end was cut by 4 bases, the J end by 4 bases, with 17 bases between. This CDR3 has 15 residues. CDR3 DNA sequence: TGTGCCAGCAGCCTATGGGACTCTAGGGCCACTGAAGCTTTCTTT. The encoded protein is CASSLWDSRATEAFF.

The CDR3 nucleotides are TGCAGTGTTGGACTGACCTTAGCCAAAAACATTCAGTACTTC. This sequence encodes CSVGLTLAKNIQYF. The rearrangement uses TRBV20-1 and TRBJ2-4, with D perhaps TRBD2 (5 bases). This CDR3 is built from 14 residues. CDR1 and CDR2 from the germline V gene are DFQATT and SNEGSKA (reference sequence). V lost 7 bases and J lost 0, with 13 bases in between.

In this sample, this clonotype turned up many times. The V and J genes are TRBV2 and TRBJ2-7; the D is unclear. There are 11 residues in the CDR3. V shed 7 bases and J shed 4 bases, with 8 bases lying between them. Germline V gives CDR1 SNHLY, CDR2 FYNNEI. The CDR3 nucleotides read TGTGCCAGCACTATCTATTACGAGCAGTACTTC. Residues: CASTIYYEQYF.

This clonotype was counted many times. The chain carries TRBV12-3 or TRBV12-4 and TRBJ1-1, with D unresolved. Trimming took off 7 bases at V and 2 bases at J, with 8 bases between the two ends. The CDR3 runs to 12 residues. In DNA, the CDR3 is TGTGCCAGCACCCTTGGTAACACTGAAGCTTTCTTT. It yields the protein CASTLGNTEAFF.

This clonotype was found a few times. CDR3 bases: TGTGCCTGGAGTAATCTGCGTGACGAGCAGTACTTC. Amino acids: CAWSNLRDEQYF. The rearrangement joins TRBV30 to TRBJ2-7; D uncertain. This CDR3 has 12 residues. From germline, CDR1 is GTSNPN and CDR2 SVGIG (reference sequence). Trimming pared 2 bases from V and 5 bases from J, leaving 10 bases between.

This clonotype came up a few times. J is TRBJ1-2 and V is TRBV6-5; possibly TRBD1 for D (6 bases). V lost 0 bases and J lost 4, with 12 bases in between. The CDR3 loop spans 15 amino acids. Germline CDR1 reads MNHEY; CDR2 reads SVGAGI. CDR3 sequence reads: CASSYSYRGAYGYTF. CDR3 nucleotides: TGTGCCAGCAGTTACTCCTATAGGGGGGCCTATGGCTACACCTTC.

This clonotype has ten or more counts. The chain recombines TRBV5-1 with TRBJ2-3; 8 nucleotides align to TRBD2. V lost 4 bases to trimming and J lost 1 base; unmatched junction nucleotides: 5. Germline lookup yields CDR1 SGHRS and CDR2 YFSETQ. This CDR3 spans 15 amino acids. The CDR3 DNA reads as TGCGCCAGCAGCATGCGGGGGGACGGCACAGATACGCAGTATTTT. As protein: CASSMRGDGTDTQYF. The whole variable domain, filled in from reference TRBV5-1 and TRBJ2-3, reads KAGVTQTPRYLIKTRGQQVTLSCSPISGHRSVSWYQQTPGQGLQFLFEYFSETQRNKGNFPGRFSGRQFSNSRSEMNVSTLELGDSALYLCASSMRGDGTDTQYFGPGTRLTVL.

This clonotype has ten or more counts. The V call is TRBV13, the J call TRBJ2-7; TRBD1 matches 7 bases. Trimming cost V 4 bases and J 6 bases; bases outside gene matches: 12. Germline-derived CDR1 and CDR2 are PRHDT and FYEKMQ (reference sequence). This CDR3 has 15 amino acids. Here the CDR3 reads CASSSPPDRASEQYF. CDR3 DNA: TGTGCCAGCAGCTCACCCCCCGACAGGGCTAGCGAGCAGTACTTC.

The rearrangement uses TRBV25-1 and TRBJ2-3; 8 nucleotides agree with TRBD2. This CDR3 contains 15 residues. The trim removed 3 bases at V and 5 bases at J, leaving 7 bases unmatched. Germline V gene sequence: CDR1 MGHDK, CDR2 SYGVNS. For the CDR3, the DNA is TGTGCCAGCAGTGATTCCGGGGGGGGGAAAGATACGCAGTATTTT. The encoded protein is CASSDSGGGKDTQYF.

To note about this clonotype: A much bigger clone sits one base away, suggesting this may be a read error. The chain couples TRBV28 to TRBJ2-3; 10 nucleotides agree with TRBD2. CDR1 MDHEN and CDR2 SYDVKM come from the germline V gene. CDR3 length: 16 residues. The CDR3 DNA sequence: TGTGCCGGCAGCGCCGGACTAGCGGACTACACAGATACGCAGTATTTT. This gives the protein CAGSAGLADYTDTQYF.

This clonotype was recorded at least ten times. The rearrangement joins TRBV2 to TRBJ1-1, with D perhaps matching TRBD1 (6 bases). The V end lost 2 bases, the J end lost 5 bases, and 6 bases lay between the germline ends. The germline gives CDR1 SNHLY, CDR2 FYNNEI. CDR3 length equals 12 residues. The CDR3 nucleotides are TGTGCCAGCAGTGAACAGGGGACTGAAGCTTTCTTT. This gives the protein CASSEQGTEAFF.

This clonotype was counted between two and nine times. This chain links TRBV7-8 with TRBJ2-5; no definite D call. The CDR3 runs 14 residues. V was trimmed by 4 bases and J by 2 bases, leaving 11 bases between them. Germline V gene data show CDR1 as SGHVS and CDR2 as FQNEAQ. CDR3 sequence: CASSWLESQETQYF. CDR3 in DNA: TGTGCCAGCAGCTGGCTAGAATCTCAAGAGACCCAGTACTTC.

This clonotype has at least ten counts. CDR3: CAWQGAGGQPQHF. Written as DNA, the CDR3 is TGTGCCTGGCAGGGGGCAGGGGGTCAGCCCCAGCATTTT. V gene TRBV30 combines with J gene TRBJ1-5; 8 positions agree with TRBD1. CDR1 GTSNPN and CDR2 SVGIG come from the germline V gene (reference sequence). The CDR3 is 13 amino acids. J lost 6 bases, V lost 5 bases, and 6 bases had no gene match.

This clonotype was seen many times. This chain uses TRBV3-1 with TRBJ2-7; 8 bases are a match to TRBD2. Germline CDR1 and CDR2: LGHDT and YNNKEL (reference sequence). The CDR3 loop spans 14 amino acids. Trimming at V came to 0 bases and at J to 6 bases, leaving 4 bases not matched to a gene. CDR3: CASSQDLLAGEQYF. In DNA form, the CDR3 reads TGTGCCAGCAGCCAAGATTTGCTAGCGGGCGAGCAGTACTTC.

This rearrangement joins TRBV15 to TRBJ1-1; D remains ambiguous. Trimming shortened V by 1 base and J by 4 bases, and 7 bases separated the two germline ends. CDR1 and CDR2 (germline): LNHNV, YYDKDF (reference sequence). CDR3 length: 13 residues. The CDR3 region is CATSRVPSTEAFF. The CDR3 DNA reads TGTGCCACCAGCAGAGTCCCCTCCACTGAAGCTTTCTTT.

The chain has TRBV14 and TRBJ1-5; no firm D call. V lost 6 bases to trimming and J lost 5 bases, with 26 bases between them. The CDR3 is made up of 18 amino acids. Germline CDR1 is SGHDN and CDR2 is FVKESK. The chain's CDR3 is CASRPLSYETPYYQPQHF. CDR3 DNA sequence: TGTGCCAGCAGACCCCTTTCCTACGAGACACCTTATTATCAGCCCCAGCATTTT. The whole variable domain, remainder taken from reference TRBV14 and TRBJ1-5, is EAGVTQFPSHSVIEKGQTVTLRCDPISGHDNLYWYRRVMGKEIKFLLHFVKESKQDESGMPNNRFLAERTGGTYSTLKVQPAELEDSGVYFCASRPLSYETPYYQPQHFGDGTRLSIL.

There are a few counts of this clonotype. The chain carries TRBV3-1 and TRBJ1-1; a weak D match, TRBD1 (6 bases). CDR3 length: 14 residues. CDR1 is LGHDT, CDR2 YNNKEL, per germline (reference sequence). V was clipped by 4 bases and J by 10 bases, with 19 bases between them. The DNA of the CDR3 is TGTGCCAGCAGCCCGGGGGGGGGGCCTCATTTAGCTTTCTTT. Residues: CASSPGGGPHLAFF.

This clonotype has at least ten counts. The chain carries TRBV28 and TRBJ1-2; 7 bases match TRBD1. The CDR3 runs 17 residues. Germline loops: CDR1 MDHEN, CDR2 SYDVKM. J was trimmed by 4 bases and V by 3 bases; bases with no gene match: 14. In DNA form, the CDR3 reads TGTGCCAGCAGTTTCAGGGCAGGGGGGACCCTTAGCTATGGCTACACCTTC. The encoded protein is CASSFRAGGTLSYGYTF.

This clonotype was counted at least ten times. The chain has TRBV20-1 and TRBJ1-1; 12 positions match TRBD1. The CDR3 runs to 16 residues. Germline assignment: CDR1 DFQATT and CDR2 SNEGSKA (reference sequence). Unmatched junction bases numbered 5, after V lost 1 base and J lost 2 bases. CDR3 coding DNA: TGCAGTGCTAGAGCCGGGACAGGGGGCATTAACACTGAAGCTTTCTTT. It encodes CSARAGTGGINTEAFF.

This clonotype was seen ten or more times. The chain uses TRBV28 and TRBJ2-3; D unresolved. Germline CDR1 is MDHEN and CDR2 is SYDVKM. The CDR3 contains 10 residues. With 5 bases removed from V and 9 bases from J, the gap between germline ends came to 6 bases. The CDR3 region is CASSTQTQYF. The CDR3 DNA reads TGTGCCAGCAGTACCCAGACGCAGTATTTT.

The chain carries TRBV5-4 and TRBJ2-5; D is ambiguous. The V and J ends lost 1 base and 8 bases respectively, with 9 bases between them. CDR1 is SGHNT, CDR2 YYREEE, per germline (reference sequence). The CDR3 loop spans 12 amino acids. CDR3 coding DNA: TGTGCCAGCAGCTTGTCTGGAGCAACCCAGTACTTC. This translates into CASSLSGATQYF.

Note on this clonotype: A much larger clone lies a single base off, so this may be a read error. The J gene is TRBJ1-1, the V gene TRBV28, with D unclear. CDR3 length: 14 amino acids. Per germline, CDR1 MDHEN and CDR2 SYDVKM. V lost 3 bases to trimming and J lost 6 bases, with 14 bases between them. Here the CDR3 DNA reads TGTGCCAGCAGTTTTGAGGGCGGGATCTCTGAAGCTTTCTTT. Its protein product is CASSFEGGISEAFF.

Many counts were recorded for this clonotype. The chain joins TRBV27 to TRBJ1-1; D is perhaps TRBD1 (6 bases). Germline CDR1 reads MNHEY; CDR2 reads SMNVEV (reference sequence). There are 15 residues in the CDR3. CDR3 coding DNA: TGTGTAACCCAAAACAGGGTTGGCATGAACACTGAAGCTTTCTTT. It is translated as CVTQNRVGMNTEAFF.

Many counts were recorded for this clonotype. The chain recombines TRBV7-6 with TRBJ1-6; D call uncertain. Trimming shortened V by 4 bases and J by 8 bases, and 6 bases separated the two germline ends. The length of the CDR3 is 12 residues. Germline values: CDR1 SGHVS, CDR2 FNYEAQ. For the CDR3, the DNA is TGTGCCAGCAGCTCAGGATATTCACCCCTCCACTTT. Its translation is CASSSGYSPLHF.

The table lists this clonotype with many counts. V gene TRBV6-1 combines with J gene TRBJ2-1, with D perhaps matching TRBD1 (5 bases). V shed 4 bases and J shed 2 bases, with 18 bases lying between them. CDR3 length equals 17 residues. From germline, CDR1 is MNHNS and CDR2 SASEGT. CDR3 sequence (DNA): TGTGCCAGCAGTGTGCCCCTCCAGGGCCTAGCCTACAATGAGCAGTTCTTC. It specifies CASSVPLQGLAYNEQFF.

This clonotype was seen at least ten times. This chain uses TRBV7-6 with TRBJ1-5; 12 nucleotides agree with TRBD1. This CDR3 has 18 amino acids. Germline trimming cut 5 bases from V and 2 bases from J; bases unmatched to any gene: 10. CDR1 and CDR2 (germline): SGHVS, FNYEAQ. The CDR3 spells CASSPTGTGGLGNQPQHF. Here the CDR3 DNA reads TGTGCCAGCAGCCCGACCGGGACAGGGGGCTTGGGCAATCAGCCCCAGCATTTT. Full variable domain (outside the CDR3, taken from reference TRBV7-6 and TRBJ1-5): GAGVSQSPRYKVTKRGQDVALRCDPISGHVSLYWYRQALGQGPEFLTYFNYEAQQDKSGLPNDRFSAERPEGSISTLTIQRTEQRDSAMYRCASSPTGTGGLGNQPQHFGDGTRLSIL.

This clonotype was recorded many times. The gene calls are TRBV6-5 and TRBJ1-2; no reliable D call. The germline V gene encodes CDR1 MNHEY and CDR2 SVGAGI. V lost 2 bases and J 4 bases, leaving 14 bases between the germline ends. The CDR3 is 15 amino acids. Here the CDR3 reads CASSYRAEPSYGYTF. CDR3 nucleotide sequence: TGTGCCAGCAGTTACAGGGCCGAGCCCAGCTATGGCTACACCTTC.

This clonotype was detected ten times or more. This chain joins TRBV28 and TRBJ1-1, with 9 bases identical to TRBD1. Looked up from germline, CDR1 is MDHEN and CDR2 is SYDVKM. J was trimmed by 11 bases and V by 2 bases; bases with no gene match: 6. The CDR3 is 13 amino acids. In DNA, the CDR3 is TGTGCCAGCAGTTTAACCGGGACAGGGTTCGCTTTCTTT. Protein sequence: CASSLTGTGFAFF.

This clonotype was counted at least ten times. The chain links TRBV7-4 to TRBJ1-2, with TRBD1 matching 9 bases. V gave up 5 bases and J gave up 5 bases; unmatched junction bases: 12. This CDR3 comprises 16 residues. Germline V gene data show CDR1 as SGHVT and CDR2 as SQSDAQ. The CDR3 DNA reads TGTGCCAGCAGCGCTCCTACAGGGGGCTCCCTGTATGGCTACACCTTC. It codes for CASSAPTGGSLYGYTF.